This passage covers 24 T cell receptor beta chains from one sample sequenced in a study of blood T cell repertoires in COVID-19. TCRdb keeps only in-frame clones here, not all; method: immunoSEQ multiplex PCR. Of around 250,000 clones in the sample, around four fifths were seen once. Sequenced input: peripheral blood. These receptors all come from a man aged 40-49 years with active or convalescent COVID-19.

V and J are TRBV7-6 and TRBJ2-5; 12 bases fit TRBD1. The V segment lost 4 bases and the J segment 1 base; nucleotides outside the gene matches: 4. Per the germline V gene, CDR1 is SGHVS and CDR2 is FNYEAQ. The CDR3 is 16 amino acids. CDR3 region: CASSSGTGGVQETQYF. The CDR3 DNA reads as TGTGCCAGCAGCTCGGGGACAGGGGGCGTCCAAGAGACCCAGTACTTC. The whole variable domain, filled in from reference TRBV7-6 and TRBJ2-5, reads GAGVSQSPRYKVTKRGQDVALRCDPISGHVSLYWYRQALGQGPEFLTYFNYEAQQDKSGLPNDRFSAERPEGSISTLTIQRTEQRDSAMYRCASSSGTGGVQETQYFGPGTRLLVL.

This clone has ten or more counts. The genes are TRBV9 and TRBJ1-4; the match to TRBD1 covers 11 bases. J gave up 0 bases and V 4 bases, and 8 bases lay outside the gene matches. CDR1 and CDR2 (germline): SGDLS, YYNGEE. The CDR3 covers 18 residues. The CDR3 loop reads CASSRTPGQGATNEKLFF. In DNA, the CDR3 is TGTGCCAGCAGCCGTACCCCGGGACAGGGGGCAACTAATGAAAAACTGTTTTTT.

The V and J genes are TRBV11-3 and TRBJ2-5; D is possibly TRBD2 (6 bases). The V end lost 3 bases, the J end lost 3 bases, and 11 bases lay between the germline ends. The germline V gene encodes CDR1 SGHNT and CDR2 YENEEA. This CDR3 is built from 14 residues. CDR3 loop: CASSLRGLEETQYF. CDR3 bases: TGTGCCAGCAGCTTGCGGGGACTGGAAGAGACCCAGTACTTC.

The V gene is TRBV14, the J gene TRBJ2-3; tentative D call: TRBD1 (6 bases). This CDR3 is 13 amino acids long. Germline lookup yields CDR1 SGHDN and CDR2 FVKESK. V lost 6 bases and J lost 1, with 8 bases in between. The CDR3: CASRRQGTDTQYF. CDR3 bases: TGTGCCAGCAGGCGACAGGGCACAGATACGCAGTATTTT.

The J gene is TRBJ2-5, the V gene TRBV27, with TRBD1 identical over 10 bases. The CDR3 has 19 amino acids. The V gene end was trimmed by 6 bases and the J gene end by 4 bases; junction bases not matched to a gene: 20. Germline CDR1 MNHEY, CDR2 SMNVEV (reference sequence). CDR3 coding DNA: TGTGCCAGCAGCCCCAGACCTCCGGGACAGGGGAGGGGGAGAGAGACCCAGTACTTC. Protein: CASSPRPPGQGRGRETQYF.

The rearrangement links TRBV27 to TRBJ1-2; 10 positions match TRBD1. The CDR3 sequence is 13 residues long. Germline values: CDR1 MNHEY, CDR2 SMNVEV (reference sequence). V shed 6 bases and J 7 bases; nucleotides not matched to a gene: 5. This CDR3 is CASSRDRGSGYTF. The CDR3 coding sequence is TGTGCCAGCAGCCGGGACAGGGGAAGTGGCTACACCTTC.

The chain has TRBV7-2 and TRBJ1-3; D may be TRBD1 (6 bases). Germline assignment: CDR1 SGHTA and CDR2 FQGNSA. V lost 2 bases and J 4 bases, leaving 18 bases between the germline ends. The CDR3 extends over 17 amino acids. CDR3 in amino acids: CASSLSWGSGQGNTIYF. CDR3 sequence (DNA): TGTGCCAGCAGCTTATCATGGGGGTCCGGACAGGGAAACACCATATATTTT.

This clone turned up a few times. The CDR3 sequence is CASSLGDQGVVETQYF. Written as DNA, the CDR3 is TGCGCCAGCAGCTTGGGGGATCAGGGTGTAGTAGAGACCCAGTACTTC. The chain uses TRBV5-1 and TRBJ2-5, with TRBD1 as a possible D gene (5 bases). Germline lookup yields CDR1 SGHRS and CDR2 YFSETQ. V lost 0 bases and J lost 4, with 16 bases in between. This CDR3 comprises 16 residues.

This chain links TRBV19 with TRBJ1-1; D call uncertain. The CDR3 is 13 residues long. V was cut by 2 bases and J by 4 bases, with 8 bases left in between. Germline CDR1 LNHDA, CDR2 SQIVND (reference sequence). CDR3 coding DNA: TGTGCCAGTAGTATACGGGTGGGCACTGAAGCTTTCTTT. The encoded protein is CASSIRVGTEAFF.

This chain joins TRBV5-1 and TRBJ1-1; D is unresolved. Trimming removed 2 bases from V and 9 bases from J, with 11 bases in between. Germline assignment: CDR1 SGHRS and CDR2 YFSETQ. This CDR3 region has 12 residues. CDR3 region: CASSFSREKAFF. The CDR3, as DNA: TGCGCCAGCAGCTTTTCTCGGGAGAAAGCTTTCTTT.

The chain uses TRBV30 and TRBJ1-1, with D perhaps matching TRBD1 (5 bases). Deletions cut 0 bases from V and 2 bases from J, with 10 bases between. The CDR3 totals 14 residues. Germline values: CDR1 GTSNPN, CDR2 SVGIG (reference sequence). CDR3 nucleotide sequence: TGTGCCTGGAGTGTAGCGGGGCTTAACACTGAAGCTTTCTTT. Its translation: CAWSVAGLNTEAFF.

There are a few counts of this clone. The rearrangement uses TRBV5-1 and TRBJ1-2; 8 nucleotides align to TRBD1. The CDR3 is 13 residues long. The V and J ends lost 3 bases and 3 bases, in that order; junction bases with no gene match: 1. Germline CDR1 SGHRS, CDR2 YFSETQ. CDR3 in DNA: TGCGCCAGCAGCTCGGGACAGGACTATGGCTACACCTTC. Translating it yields CASSSGQDYGYTF.

CDR3 in DNA: TGTGCCAGTAGTAAAGAATGGGACAGGGGGGATCAGCCCCAGCATTTT. Translation gives CASSKEWDRGDQPQHF. The chain carries TRBV19 and TRBJ1-5, with 11 bases fitting TRBD1. This CDR3 contains 16 residues. Germline V lookup: CDR1 LNHDA, CDR2 SQIVND (reference sequence). V trimming: 4 bases; J trimming: 5 bases; junction bases outside the gene matches: 7.

The chain's CDR3 is CASSLTGSNTGELFF. The CDR3 DNA follows: TGTGCCAGCAGCCTTACAGGGTCGAACACCGGGGAGCTGTTTTTT. The chain carries TRBV7-3 and TRBJ2-2; D may be TRBD1 (6 bases). V shed 5 bases and J shed 0 bases, with 10 bases lying between them. The CDR3 is 15 amino acids. The V gene's germline CDR1 is SGHTA and CDR2 FQGTGA. Full variable domain (rest looked up from reference TRBV7-3 and TRBJ2-2): GAGVSQTPSNKVTEKGKYVELRCDPISGHTALYWYRQSLGQGPEFLIYFQGTGAADDSGLPNDRFFAVRPEGSVSTLKIQRTERGDSAVYLCASSLTGSNTGELFFGEGSRLTVL.

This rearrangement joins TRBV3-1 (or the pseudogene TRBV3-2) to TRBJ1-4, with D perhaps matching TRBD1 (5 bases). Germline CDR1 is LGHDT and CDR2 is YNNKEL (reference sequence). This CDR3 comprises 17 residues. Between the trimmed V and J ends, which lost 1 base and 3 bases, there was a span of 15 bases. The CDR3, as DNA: TGTGCCAGCAGCCAAGTATCCAGGGATGGAGCTAATGAAAAACTGTTTTTT. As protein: CASSQVSRDGANEKLFF.

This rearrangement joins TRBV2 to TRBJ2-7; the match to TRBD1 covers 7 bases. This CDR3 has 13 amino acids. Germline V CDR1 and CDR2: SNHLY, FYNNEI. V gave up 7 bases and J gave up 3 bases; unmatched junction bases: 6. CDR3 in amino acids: CASMRDSGYEQYF. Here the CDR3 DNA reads TGTGCCAGCATGAGGGACAGCGGCTACGAGCAGTACTTC.

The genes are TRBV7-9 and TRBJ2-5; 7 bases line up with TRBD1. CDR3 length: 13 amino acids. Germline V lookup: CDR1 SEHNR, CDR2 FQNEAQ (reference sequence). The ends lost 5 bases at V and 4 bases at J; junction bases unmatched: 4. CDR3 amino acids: CASSPRQGETQYF. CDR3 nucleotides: TGTGCCAGCAGCCCTCGACAGGGAGAGACCCAGTACTTC.

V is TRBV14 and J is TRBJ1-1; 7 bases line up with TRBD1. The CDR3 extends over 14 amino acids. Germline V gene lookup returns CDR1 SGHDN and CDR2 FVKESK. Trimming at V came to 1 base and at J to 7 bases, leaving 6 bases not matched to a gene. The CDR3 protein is CASSQGDRVIEAFF. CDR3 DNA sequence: TGTGCCAGCAGCCAAGGAGACAGGGTCATTGAAGCTTTCTTT.

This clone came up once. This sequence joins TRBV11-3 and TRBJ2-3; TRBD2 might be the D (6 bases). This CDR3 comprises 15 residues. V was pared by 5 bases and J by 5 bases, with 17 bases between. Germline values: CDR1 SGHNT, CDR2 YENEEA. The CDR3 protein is CASSPFGTGGDTQYF. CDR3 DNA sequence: TGTGCCAGCAGCCCATTCGGGACTGGGGGAGATACGCAGTATTTT.

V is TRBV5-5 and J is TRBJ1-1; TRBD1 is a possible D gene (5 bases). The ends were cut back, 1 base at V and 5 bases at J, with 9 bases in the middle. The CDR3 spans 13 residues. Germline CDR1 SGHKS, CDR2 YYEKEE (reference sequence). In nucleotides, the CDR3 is TGTGCCAGCAGCTTGAGCCGACAGACTGAAGCTTTCTTT. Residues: CASSLSRQTEAFF.

The CDR3 here is CAISASGTGGRNTEAFF. The CDR3 nucleotides read TGTGCCATCAGTGCATCCGGGACAGGGGGCAGGAACACTGAAGCTTTCTTT. V gene TRBV10-3 combines with J gene TRBJ1-1; 12 nucleotides line up with TRBD1. This CDR3 has 17 amino acids. Per the germline V gene, CDR1 is ENHRY and CDR2 is SYGVKD. V was pared by 4 bases and J by 1 base, with 7 bases of the junction left unmatched.

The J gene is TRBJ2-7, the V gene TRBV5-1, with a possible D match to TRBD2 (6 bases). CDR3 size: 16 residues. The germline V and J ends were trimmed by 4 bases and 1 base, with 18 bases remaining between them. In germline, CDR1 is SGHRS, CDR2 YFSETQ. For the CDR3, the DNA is TGCGCCAGCAGCCAGGTAGCGGCAGGGAGGTCCTACGAGCAGTACTTC. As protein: CASSQVAAGRSYEQYF.

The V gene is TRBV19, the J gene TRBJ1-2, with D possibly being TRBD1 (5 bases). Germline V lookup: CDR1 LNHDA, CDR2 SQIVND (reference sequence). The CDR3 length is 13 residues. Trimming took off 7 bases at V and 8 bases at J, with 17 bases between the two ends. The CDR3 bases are TGTGCCAGTACCCTCGTTAGGGGTGGCGGCTACACCTTC. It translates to CASTLVRGGGYTF.

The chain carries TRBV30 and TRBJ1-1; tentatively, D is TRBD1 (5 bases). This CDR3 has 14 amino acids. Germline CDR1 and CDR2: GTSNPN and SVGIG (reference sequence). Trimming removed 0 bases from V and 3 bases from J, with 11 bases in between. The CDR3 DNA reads TGTGCCTGGAGTGTTGATGGGGCCCACACTGAAGCTTTCTTT. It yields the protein CAWSVDGAHTEAFF.